These T cell receptor beta chains were read from a single sample in a study of blood T cell repertoires in COVID-19. Libraries were prepared by immunoSEQ multiplex PCR; TCRdb keeps only in-frame clonotypes and omits some of them. Of roughly 130,000 clones listed, over 75% are singletons. The material sequenced was peripheral blood. These TCRs come from a woman aged 55-69 years with acute or convalescent COVID-19. The CDR3 runs from the conserved cysteine through the conserved F or W. A D gene is named only where the DNA matches it firmly. Only part of the rows carry a size: once, few, many, or a class if the clone is expanded.

d_call,j_call,clone_size,v_call,cdr3_aa,cdr3_nt
TRBD2,TRBJ2-3,-,TRBV6-1,CASSEISGSSTDTQYF,TGTGCCAGCAGTGAAATTAGCGGGTCTAGCACAGATACGCAGTATTTT
TRBD2,TRBJ2-1,-,TRBV6-2/TRBV6-3,CASSYPGLAGGLNYSYNEQFF,TGTGCCAGCAGTTACCCCGGACTAGCGGGAGGCCTAAATTACTCCTACAATGAGCAGTTCTTC
-,TRBJ1-2,-,TRBV28,CASSLSPEDYGYTF,TGTGCCAGCAGTTTATCGCCCGAGGACTATGGCTACACCTTC
-,TRBJ2-7,few,TRBV6-6,CASSPAAGSYEQYF,TGTGCCAGCAGTCCCGCCGCGGGTTCCTACGAGCAGTACTTC
-,TRBJ1-6,-,TRBV25-1,CASSDGSPLHF,TGTGCCAGCAGTGACGGGTCACCCCTCCACTTT
-,TRBJ1-2,-,TRBV15,CATSTPPGGGYTF,TGTGCCACCAGCACCCCACCGGGGGGAGGCTACACCTTC
TRBD2,TRBJ2-5,-,TRBV9,CASSVANSGKETQYF,TGTGCCAGCAGCGTAGCTAACAGCGGGAAAGAGACCCAGTACTTC
TRBD2,TRBJ2-2,-,TRBV5-1,CASSLGTSVNTGELFF,TGCGCCAGCAGCTTAGGGACTAGCGTCAACACCGGGGAGCTGTTTTTT
TRBD1,TRBJ1-1,-,TRBV6-5,CASRTGGNTEAFF,TGTGCCAGCAGGACAGGGGGGAACACTGAAGCTTTCTTT
-,TRBJ2-7,-,TRBV2,CASSARPRVSYEQYF,TGTGCCAGCAGCGCTCGGCCCAGGGTTTCCTACGAGCAGTACTTC
TRBD1,TRBJ1-3,-,TRBV5-1,CASSLRGQGSGEGNTIYF,TGCGCCAGCAGCTTAAGGGGACAGGGATCCGGGGAAGGAAACACCATATATTTT
-,TRBJ2-1,-,TRBV5-1,CASSLEWGRGEQFF,TGCGCCAGCAGCTTGGAATGGGGGCGCGGTGAGCAGTTCTTC
-,TRBJ1-5,once,TRBV19,CASSMDRGQPQHF,TGTGCCAGTAGTATGGACAGAGGGCAGCCCCAGCATTTT
TRBD1,TRBJ1-5,-,TRBV28,CASSRQGVSQPQHF,TGTGCCAGCAGCCGACAGGGGGTCAGCCAGCCCCAGCATTTT
-,TRBJ2-1,-,TRBV7-9,CASSVQTRSGFF,TGTGCCAGCAGCGTTCAGACTCGGTCGGGTTTCTTC
-,TRBJ1-6,-,TRBV10-3,CAIGQNNNSPLHF,TGTGCCATCGGGCAGAATAATAATTCACCCCTCCACTTT
TRBD2,TRBJ2-1,-,TRBV3-1/TRBV3-2,CASSQGRGGYNEQFF,TGTGCCAGCAGCCAAGGGCGGGGAGGGTACAATGAGCAGTTCTTC
TRBD1,TRBJ2-5,-,TRBV5-1,CASIKGGQGKLETQYF,TGCGCCAGCATTAAAGGGGGACAGGGAAAATTGGAGACCCAGTACTTC
-,TRBJ1-1,-,TRBV19,CASSILGARRAFF,TGTGCCAGTAGTATTTTGGGCGCAAGAAGAGCTTTCTTT
TRBD1,TRBJ2-7,-,TRBV5-5,CASSLETGRYEQYF,TGTGCCAGCAGCCTAGAGACAGGGCGCTACGAGCAGTACTTC
-,TRBJ2-1,-,TRBV21-1,CASSKVIGGRAGSEQFF,TGTGCCAGCAGCAAAGTCATTGGCGGGAGGGCCGGAAGTGAGCAGTTCTTC
-,TRBJ1-1,-,TRBV4-1,CASSQLVGTKEAFF,TGCGCCAGCAGCCAACTCGTGGGGACAAAAGAAGCTTTCTTT
-,TRBJ1-6,-,TRBV24-1,CATSAPYNSPLHF,TGTGCCACCAGTGCCCCTTATAATTCACCCCTCCACTTT
-,TRBJ1-1,-,TRBV3-1/TRBV3-2,CASSQQVNTEAFF,TGTGCCAGCAGCCAACAGGTGAACACTGAAGCTTTCTTT
TRBD1,TRBJ2-5,-,TRBV29-1,CSVAGGWPPVETQYF,TGCAGCGTTGCAGGGGGCTGGCCGCCAGTGGAGACCCAGTACTTC
-,TRBJ2-2,-,TRBV7-3,CASRGRTGELFF,TGTGCCAGCAGGGGGAGGACCGGGGAGCTGTTTTTT
-,TRBJ2-1,-,TRBV24-1,CATSDSAVSYNEQFF,TGTGCCACCAGTGACAGCGCGGTGTCCTACAATGAGCAGTTCTTC
-,TRBJ1-6,once,TRBV30,CAWSVLNGDSPLHF,TGTGCCTGGAGTGTACTTAACGGGGATTCACCCCTCCACTTT
-,TRBJ1-3,-,TRBV12-3/TRBV12-4,CASGPSSGNTIYF,TGTGCCAGCGGCCCTAGCTCTGGAAACACCATATATTTT
-,TRBJ2-4,-,TRBV11-2,CASSHRVAKNIQYF,TGTGCCAGCAGCCACCGGGTAGCCAAAAACATTCAGTACTTC
TRBD1,TRBJ1-2,-,TRBV6-5,CASSSAPGGRDYGYTF,TGTGCCAGCAGTTCGGCCCCAGGGGGTAGGGACTATGGCTACACCTTC
-,TRBJ1-1,-,TRBV27,CASSFGWATEAFF,TGTGCCAGCAGTTTTGGGTGGGCCACTGAAGCTTTCTTT
TRBD1,TRBJ1-5,-,TRBV19,CASSGRDRAQPQHF,TGTGCCAGTAGTGGGAGAGACAGGGCGCAGCCCCAGCATTTT
TRBD2,TRBJ2-7,-,TRBV5-4,CASSQGGRGSYEQYF,TGTGCCAGCAGCCAGGGCGGGAGAGGGTCCTACGAGCAGTACTTC
TRBD2,TRBJ2-3,-,TRBV19,CASSRLAGGLGPTDTQYF,TGTGCCAGTAGTCGTCTCGCGGGAGGGCTAGGTCCCACAGATACGCAGTATTTT
-,TRBJ1-1,-,TRBV5-1,CASSLGRGGSTGFTEAFF,TGCGCCAGCAGCTTGGGGAGGGGGGGATCCACAGGTTTCACTGAAGCTTTCTTT
TRBD1,TRBJ1-4,-,TRBV2,CATARGRDEKLFF,TGTGCCACCGCCAGGGGGCGAGATGAAAAACTGTTTTTT
-,TRBJ2-1,-,TRBV20-1,CSARQNEQFF,TGCAGTGCTAGACAAAATGAGCAGTTCTTC
TRBD2,TRBJ2-1,-,TRBV28,CASSLPGSGGEQFF,TGTGCCAGCAGTTTACCCGGGTCGGGAGGTGAGCAGTTCTTC
-,TRBJ2-3,-,TRBV28,CASSFAGSGTDTQYF,TGTGCCAGCAGTTTTGCAGGGTCAGGCACAGATACGCAGTATTTT
TRBD2,TRBJ2-1,-,TRBV7-9,CASSLGLAGGRGNEQFF,TGTGCCAGCAGCTTAGGACTAGCGGGAGGGCGGGGGAATGAGCAGTTCTTC
TRBD1,TRBJ1-4,-,TRBV6-5,CASSLTGGEKLFF,TGTGCCAGCAGTCTGACAGGGGGTGAAAAACTGTTTTTT
-,TRBJ1-1,-,TRBV24-1,CATSDLQSEQGKNTEAFF,TGTGCCACCAGTGATTTGCAGTCGGAGCAGGGAAAGAACACTGAAGCTTTCTTT
-,TRBJ1-1,once,TRBV10-2,CASNSQPAEAFF,TGCGCCAGCAACTCCCAACCCGCTGAAGCTTTCTTT
-,TRBJ2-5,-,TRBV25-1,CASSEAGTQYF,TGTGCCAGCAGTGAAGCAGGGACCCAGTACTTC
-,TRBJ1-1,-,TRBV10-1,CASSEGVGVGGQTEAFF,TGCGCCAGCAGTGAGGGGGTTGGGGTCGGCGGGCAGACTGAAGCTTTCTTT
TRBD1,TRBJ2-2,-,TRBV3-1/TRBV3-2,CASSQGDRRGGELFF,TGTGCCAGCAGCCAAGGGGACAGGCGCGGCGGGGAGCTGTTTTTT
-,TRBJ2-3,-,TRBV5-1,CASSRLGRTDTQYF,TGCGCCAGCAGCCGACTAGGCCGCACAGATACGCAGTATTTT
TRBD2,TRBJ2-3,few,TRBV29-1,CSAGTSGSSADTQYF,TGCAGCGCTGGGACTAGCGGGAGTTCGGCGGATACGCAGTATTTT
TRBD1,TRBJ2-3,-,TRBV3-1/TRBV3-2,CASSQGDRGPYRGDTQYF,TGTGCCAGCAGCCAAGGAGACAGGGGCCCTTATCGGGGAGATACGCAGTATTTT
TRBD2,TRBJ2-5,-,TRBV6-1,CASSDWGGQETQYF,TGTGCCAGCAGTGATTGGGGGGGACAAGAGACCCAGTACTTC
-,TRBJ2-7,-,TRBV27,CASSLQAGGSYEQYF,TGTGCCAGCAGTTTACAAGCGGGCGGCTCCTACGAGCAGTACTTC